This T cell receptor beta chain was captured in a study of T cell responses to AZD1222 COVID-19 vaccine. Method: immunoSEQ multiplex PCR; TCRdb's copy keeps in-frame clones and lacks some. This table holds 210,000 or so clones, approximately 94% found once. This CDR3 is built from 12 residues. Trimming took off 11 bases at V and 3 bases at J, with 14 bases between the two ends. Germline V gene sequence: CDR1 MNHEY, CDR2 SVGAGI. The rearrangement links TRBV6-5 to TRBJ2-7; no reliable D call. Sequences were derived from peripheral blood, sampled 28 days after the second dose of the MenACWY control vaccine. This receptor was obtained from an adult who received the MenACWY meningococcal vaccine as a control. The CDR3 nucleotides are TGTGCCGCTTCGCCTCGTGGCTACGAGCAGTACTTC. Translated, it gives CAASPRGYEQYF.